The 9 T cell receptor beta chains listed next were all sequenced from one sample in a study of tumor-infiltrating lymphocytes in oesophageal squamous cell carcinoma. TCRdb re-derived calls from the PCR reads in MiXCR, one entry per CDR3 protein. The data show about 13,000 distinct CDR3 sequences, roughly 51% seen once. The sample comprised blood. These receptors originate from a female donor with esophageal squamous cell carcinoma.

This clonotype was detected only a few times. The V call is TRBV5-6, the J call TRBJ1-5; D is unclear. V was pared by 4 bases and J by 3 bases, with 17 bases between. Germline V gene data show CDR1 as SGHDT and CDR2 as YYEEEE. The CDR3 covers 16 residues. Written as DNA, the CDR3 is TGTGCCAGCAGCCCGAGCGGTGCCCCCAACAATCAGCCCCAGCATTTT. This gives the protein CASSPSGAPNNQPQHF.

This clonotype came up many times. Given the absence of the conserved phenylalanine or tryptophan at the CDR3 end, a read error is likely. The DNA is omitted, as the CDR3 cannot be located on it reliably, and the CDR3 follows TCRdb's listing. The rearrangement uses TRBV6-8 and TRBJ2-6; the D call of TRBD1 is as the table states it, not checked on the DNA. The germline V gene has CDR1 MNHGY and CDR2 SAAAGT. The CDR3 is 11 amino acids in total, end residues counted. The CDR3 is CWGNGIRDQDM.

At least ten counts were recorded for this clonotype. The chain is built from TRBV5-1 and TRBJ2-3; no firm D call. The CDR3 is made up of 13 amino acids. Germline lookup yields CDR1 SGHRS and CDR2 YFSETQ. The V gene lost 4 bases and the J gene lost 0 bases, with 6 bases spanning the gap. CDR3 protein: CASSLGSTDTQYF. The CDR3 region has the DNA TGCGCCAGCAGCCTCGGGAGCACAGATACGCAGTATTTT.

The J gene is TRBJ2-4, the V gene TRBV7-9, with a weak D call TRBD2 (5 bases). The ends were cut back, 1 base at V and 3 bases at J, with 7 bases in the middle. CDR3 length: 14 amino acids. Germline-derived CDR1 and CDR2 are SEHNR and FQNEAQ (reference sequence). In DNA form, the CDR3 reads TGTGCCAGCAGCTTAGACGCGGGCAAAAACATTCAGTACTTC. This gives the protein CASSLDAGKNIQYF.

The CDR3 region has the DNA TGTGCCAGCAGTTACTCGAACCAAGAGACCCAGTACTTC. Translation gives CASSYSNQETQYF. The J gene is TRBJ2-5, the V gene TRBV6-6; D gene ambiguous. The CDR3 contains 13 residues. V shed 0 bases and J shed 0 bases, with 2 bases lying between them. Germline V CDR1 and CDR2: MNHNY, SVGAGI (reference sequence).

The chain couples TRBV15 to TRBJ2-7; possibly TRBD1 or TRBD2 for D (6 bases each). The CDR3 is 16 amino acids. V lost 0 bases and J 0 bases, leaving 12 bases between the germline ends. Germline V gene data show CDR1 as LNHNV and CDR2 as YYDKDF (reference sequence). Written as DNA, the CDR3 is TGTGCCACCAGCAGAGAGGGGGGCAGGAACTCCTACGAGCAGTACTTC. Encoded protein: CATSREGGRNSYEQYF.

This clonotype was detected a few times. V usage is TRBV18 and J usage is TRBJ1-1; D gene uncertain. The CDR3 contains 12 residues. The germline gives CDR1 KGHSH, CDR2 LQKENI. The V and J ends lost 3 bases and 0 bases respectively, with 2 bases between them. CDR3 nucleotides: TGTGCCAGCTCACCTTTGAACACTGAAGCTTTCTTT. As protein: CASSPLNTEAFF.

J is TRBJ2-1 and V is TRBV6-6; D is perhaps TRBD1 or TRBD2 (5 bases each). The assigned J gene may be wrong: the sequence end matches TRBJ2-5 better. CDR1 is MNHNY, CDR2 SVGAGI, per germline (reference sequence). This CDR3 is 13 amino acids long. The CDR3 DNA sequence: TGTGCCAGCAGTGATAGGGACCACATGGCCCAGTACTTC. This sequence encodes CASSDRDHMAQYF.

Many counts were recorded for this clonotype. DNA for the CDR3: TGTGCCAGTACCGGATCAACCCACAATGAGCAGTTCTTC. It codes for CASTGSTHNEQFF. This chain connects TRBV19 to TRBJ2-1; D remains unclear. Germline lookup yields CDR1 LNHDA and CDR2 SQIVND (reference sequence). Trimming took off 7 bases at V and 5 bases at J, with 12 bases between the two ends. The CDR3 sequence is 13 residues long.